The entry below gives a single TCR beta chain sequence along with its context. What it binds is unknown. TCRdb called the 5' RACE reads again in MiXCR, with one record for every CDR3 protein. Of around 590,000 distinct CDR3 sequences listed, roughly an eighth are singletons. These data come from a study of T cells after yellow fever vaccination. Across the whole study: Fractions low in cell number were prepared with SMART-Seq v4 Ultra Low Input.

Points from the study as a whole: In FACS-sorted repertoires, abundant clonotypes from the bulk population could appear as contaminants. Weaker overall, the secondary response nonetheless peaked faster (day 5 versus 15). Among primary-vaccination clones, most reappeared after the booster, at 95% to 96% for CD4 and more than 75% for CD8.

Per germline, CDR1 SGHRS and CDR2 YFSETQ. This CDR3 comprises 16 residues. The V gene end was trimmed by 0 bases and the J gene end by 2 bases; junction bases not matched to a gene: 6. Sequencing used PBMCs, obtained on the day of the yellow fever booster vaccination. This rearrangement joins TRBV5-1 to TRBJ2-7; 9 bases are a match to TRBD1. The sequence was obtained from a man aged 30 to 39 who received the YFV17D yellow fever vaccine. Here the CDR3 DNA reads TGCGCCAGCAGCTTGGCGGTGGACAGGGGCGCCTACGAGCAGTACTTC. Encoded protein: CASSLAVDRGAYEQYF.